This is a list of T cell receptor beta chains from one sample in a study of cytomegalovirus exposure and HLA in healthy donors. The data were produced by immunoSEQ multiplex PCR, yet TCRdb's version contains in-frame clones alone and is incomplete. Here the sample spans some 260,000 clones, 90% being singletons. Sequenced: PBMCs. These receptors originate from a woman in her 30s in good health and CMV-seronegative. Each CDR3 is given with its conserved first and last residue. D genes are given only for firm matches. Not all rows give a size; the values are once, few, many and, for expanded clones, a class.

TRBV19	.	.	TRBJ1-2	CASSIEEANYGYTF	TGTGCCAGTAGTATAGAGGAGGCTAACTATGGCTACACCTTC
TRBV7-6	few	.	TRBJ2-7	CASSLGGDKGQEQYF	TGTGCCAGCAGCTTAGGAGGAGACAAGGGGCAGGAGCAGTACTTC
TRBV7-8	.	.	TRBJ2-4	CASSLSGASSVAKNIQYF	TGTGCCAGCAGCTTAAGTGGCGCTAGCTCTGTGGCCAAAAACATTCAGTACTTC
TRBV4-1	.	.	TRBJ2-3	CASSQDWGETDTQYF	TGCGCCAGCAGCCAAGATTGGGGGGAGACAGATACGCAGTATTTT
TRBV5-4	.	.	TRBJ2-7	CASSSPRQEQYF	TGTGCCAGCAGCTCGCCCCGGCAAGAGCAGTACTTC
TRBV5-1	.	TRBD1	TRBJ1-1	CASSYGGGNTEAFF	TGCGCCAGCAGCTATGGAGGGGGCAACACTGAAGCTTTCTTT
TRBV7-3	once	TRBD2	TRBJ2-5	CASSATSGQETQYF	TGTGCCAGCAGCGCGACTAGCGGACAAGAGACCCAGTACTTC
TRBV11-3	.	.	TRBJ2-2	CASSLLAGGNTGELFF	TGTGCCAGCAGCTTACTTGCTGGGGGCAACACCGGGGAGCTGTTTTTT
TRBV4-3	.	.	TRBJ2-7	CASSQRTDVEQYF	TGCGCCAGCAGCCAACGTACGGACGTTGAGCAGTACTTC
TRBV7-9	.	.	TRBJ2-5	CASSGGSGRWETQYF	TGTGCCAGCAGCGGAGGGTCGGGGCGGTGGGAGACCCAGTACTTC
TRBV5-1	.	.	TRBJ2-2	CASSLAGALNTGELFF	TGCGCCAGCAGCTTGGCAGGCGCGCTGAACACCGGGGAGCTGTTTTTT
TRBV5-6	.	.	TRBJ2-3	CASSLTGSTDTQYF	TGTGCCAGCAGCTTAACCGGGAGCACAGATACGCAGTATTTT
TRBV27	.	TRBD1	TRBJ1-2	CASSYSGGHYGYTF	TGTGCCAGCAGCTATTCAGGGGGCCACTATGGCTACACCTTC
TRBV27	.	.	TRBJ2-4	CASRSGQGTQGNIQYF	TGTGCCAGCAGATCAGGGCAAGGGACCCAAGGGAACATTCAGTACTTC
TRBV4-1	.	TRBD1	TRBJ2-2	CASSQGTASTGRNTGELFF	TGCGCCAGCAGCCAAGGTACAGCGTCGACAGGGAGGAACACCGGGGAGCTGTTTTTT
TRBV5-6	.	TRBD1	TRBJ2-4	CASSFGQGHIQYF	TGTGCCAGCAGCTTCGGACAGGGACACATTCAGTACTTC
TRBV7-9	.	.	TRBJ2-7	CASSLGVGPTYEQYF	TGTGCCAGCAGCTTAGGGGTCGGTCCTACCTACGAGCAGTACTTC